This is a list of T cell receptor beta chains from one sample in a study of T cell responses to AZD1222 COVID-19 vaccine. Profiled with immunoSEQ multiplex PCR; TCRdb holds only in-frame clones, not every one. The sample carries about 140,000 clones, 88% recorded once. The specimen comprised peripheral blood, sampled on day 0 of AZD1222 vaccination. These TCRs come from an adult in good health. Both conserved end residues are part of each CDR3. Each record gives: D gene, J gene, clone size, V gene, CDR3 protein, CDR3 DNA. D genes are given only for firm matches. Clone size is shown for a subset of rows, as once, few, many or a class of expanded clone.

>-|TRBJ1-1|-|TRBV7-3
CASSLNGRNTEAFF
TGTGCCAGCAGCTTAAACGGTCGGAACACTGAAGCTTTCTTT
>-|TRBJ2-6|-|TRBV30
CAWSQGAGANVLTF
TGTGCCTGGAGTCAAGGGGCCGGGGCCAACGTCCTGACTTTC
>-|TRBJ2-1|-|TRBV6-4
CASSEAGFGYNEQFF
TGTGCCAGCAGTGAAGCGGGTTTCGGCTACAATGAGCAGTTCTTC
>-|TRBJ1-5|-|TRBV30
CAWSGGGPGPQHF
TGTGCCTGGAGTGGGGGGGGCCCGGGGCCCCAGCATTTT
>-|TRBJ1-1|-|TRBV28
CASSSHNLVNTEAFF
TGTGCCAGCAGTTCACACAACCTCGTGAACACTGAAGCTTTCTTT
>-|TRBJ1-6|-|TRBV5-6
CASSLSAYNSPLHF
TGTGCCAGCAGCTTGTCAGCTTATAATTCACCCCTCCACTTT
>-|TRBJ1-2|-|TRBV24-1
CATSDKAAANYGYTF
TGTGCCACCAGTGATAAAGCCGCAGCTAACTATGGCTACACCTTC
>TRBD2|TRBJ2-1|few|TRBV5-6
CASSFLAGGKYNEQFF
TGTGCCAGCAGCTTCCTAGCGGGAGGGAAATACAATGAGCAGTTCTTC
>-|TRBJ2-1|-|TRBV19
CATAGSYNEQFF
TGTGCCACCGCGGGATCCTACAATGAGCAGTTCTTC
>-|TRBJ2-1|-|TRBV10-2
CASSDRPLGGEQFF
TGCGCCAGCAGTGATCGCCCACTAGGAGGCGAGCAGTTCTTC